The subject of this entry is one T cell receptor (beta chain). Antigen specificity is unknown. The data are from a study of identical twins. General observations from the study: Monozygotic twin pairs showed more out-of-frame TCR alpha sharing than models estimated.

Using its own MiXCR run on the 5' RACE reads, TCRdb lists one record per CDR3 protein. The sample carries roughly 1.6 million distinct CDR3 sequences, more than 30% recorded once. This CDR3 is 16 amino acids long. Germline trimming cut 3 bases from V and 7 bases from J; bases unmatched to any gene: 6. Per the germline V gene, CDR1 is ENHRY and CDR2 is SYGVKD. Material for sequencing was cord blood. The TCR comes from a newborn girl in good health. The chain joins TRBV10-3 to TRBJ2-1, with 13 bases fitting TRBD2. The CDR3 sequence: CAISDFRTSGSNEQFF. The DNA of the CDR3 is TGTGCCATCAGTGATTTCAGGACTAGCGGGAGTAATGAGCAGTTCTTC.